This T cell receptor (beta chain) was retrieved from a study of regulatory T cells in long-lasting Graves disease. Study-wide results and caveats: Patients whose Graves' disease persisted exhibited lower TCR diversity than those newly diagnosed.

Time point in this sample: persistent/refractory GD, antithyroid drugs over 5 years with positive TRAb. PBMC RNA served as the TCR library source. As concerns this clonotype: Its specificity is unknown.

Both iRepertoire HTBI primers and Arm-PCR of CDR3 regions were used to build the TCR beta libraries. TCRdb analysed the multiplex PCR reads with MiXCR anew, one entry per CDR3 protein. The sample consists of 650,000 to 850,000 distinct CDR3 sequences, around 30% of them appearing once. Germline CDR1 MNHNS, CDR2 SASEGT. CDR3 size: 15 residues. Unmatched junction bases numbered 13, after V lost 9 bases and J lost 4 bases. Source: peripheral blood mononuclear cells (PBMCs), taken when the disease was refractory, from a patient treated with antithyroid drugs. This chain uses TRBV6-1 with TRBJ2-7; 9 bases align to TRBD1. The sequence was obtained from a female donor with Graves disease. The CDR3 nucleotides are TGTGCCAGTCGGGGTTCGGGACAGGGTCGGTACGAGCAGTACTTC. This codes for CASRGSGQGRYEQYF.